A single sample is the source of the 26 T cell receptor beta chains below, sequenced in a study of blood T cell repertoires in COVID-19. Produced via immunoSEQ multiplex PCR; TCRdb's table is partial and in-frame only. The sample has more than 100,000 clones; less than 90% are singletons. The sequencing sample was made of peripheral blood. Receptors originate from a man at least 80 years old with acute or convalescent COVID-19.

The chain couples TRBV11-2 to TRBJ2-1; D ambiguous. The CDR3 runs to 13 residues. Trimming stripped 7 bases from V and 3 bases from J, with 10 bases between. Germline CDR1 SGHAT, CDR2 FQNNGV. DNA for the CDR3: TGTGCCAGCAAGCGCAACGACTACAATGAGCAGTTCTTC. Its translation is CASKRNDYNEQFF.

The chain is built from TRBV7-9 and TRBJ2-5, with 9 bases identical to TRBD1. V shed 6 bases, J shed 2 bases, and the junction held 4 bases outside the gene matches. Per the germline V gene, CDR1 is SEHNR and CDR2 is FQNEAQ (reference sequence). This CDR3 is 14 amino acids long. The CDR3 sequence: CASRGTGLQETQYF. Written as DNA, the CDR3 is TGTGCCAGCAGAGGGACAGGGTTACAAGAGACCCAGTACTTC.

This chain uses TRBV7-2 with TRBJ1-6; D gene unclear. Trimming removed 5 bases from V and 0 bases from J, with 8 bases in between. This CDR3 is 15 amino acids long. In germline, CDR1 is SGHTA, CDR2 FQGNSA. The CDR3 DNA follows: TGTGCCAGCAGCCCAACAAGCTCCTATAATTCACCCCTCCACTTT. Amino acids: CASSPTSSYNSPLHF.

The chain is built from TRBV7-8 and TRBJ2-7; 12 bases match TRBD2. The CDR3 extends over 17 amino acids. The V gene's germline CDR1 is SGHVS and CDR2 FQNEAQ. Unmatched junction bases numbered 7, after V lost 1 base and J lost 3 bases. CDR3 residues: CASSLGLAGVISYEQYF. Here the CDR3 DNA reads TGTGCCAGCAGCTTAGGACTAGCGGGAGTTATTAGCTACGAGCAGTACTTC.

This rearrangement joins TRBV5-5 to TRBJ1-5; 9 nucleotides match TRBD1. CDR1 is SGHKS and CDR2 is YYEKEE in the germline V gene (reference sequence). The CDR3 is made up of 17 amino acids. V dropped 1 base and J dropped 2; count of bases not matched to a gene: 7. CDR3 protein: CASSLLWTGDGNQPQHF. The CDR3 DNA reads TGTGCCAGCAGCTTGCTTTGGACAGGGGATGGCAATCAGCCCCAGCATTTT.

The gene calls are TRBV28 and TRBJ2-7; 7 bases fit TRBD2. J lost 3 bases, V lost 3 bases, and 8 bases had no gene match. This CDR3 is built from 15 residues. Germline loops: CDR1 MDHEN, CDR2 SYDVKM. Here the CDR3 DNA reads TGTGCCAGCAGTTTGTCGGGGGGTATGGGCTACGAGCAGTACTTC. Translated: CASSLSGGMGYEQYF.

The genes are TRBV3-1 (or the pseudogene TRBV3-2) and TRBJ1-1, with 8 nucleotides matching TRBD1. The CDR3 covers 16 residues. Looked up from germline, CDR1 is LGHDT and CDR2 is YNNKEL (reference sequence). After removal of 1 base from V and 2 bases from J, the junction contained 6 bases not matched to a gene. The CDR3 nucleotides read TGTGCCAGCAGCCAAGGTTCGACAGGGGTAAACACTGAAGCTTTCTTT. Residues: CASSQGSTGVNTEAFF.

This clone was detected only once. The chain has TRBV7-2 and TRBJ2-7, with D uncertain. Trimming took 2 bases from V and 6 from J, leaving 5 bases between them. Germline V gene lookup returns CDR1 SGHTA and CDR2 FQGNSA. The CDR3 loop spans 11 amino acids. CDR3 loop: CASSLYLEQYF. As DNA, the CDR3 is TGTGCCAGCAGCTTATATCTCGAGCAGTACTTC.

This clone has only a few counts. The chain uses TRBV29-1 and TRBJ2-5; 10 bases align to TRBD1. This CDR3 is 16 amino acids long. Germline V gene data show CDR1 as SQVTM and CDR2 as ANQGSEA. The V segment lost 0 bases and the J segment 5 bases; nucleotides outside the gene matches: 9. The CDR3 is CSVEDRAGTGVETQYF. The CDR3 nucleotides are TGCAGCGTTGAAGATAGGGCCGGGACAGGGGTCGAGACCCAGTACTTC.

The sample holds many counts of this clone. The V gene is TRBV19, the J gene TRBJ1-2; 8 positions match TRBD1. This CDR3 has 14 amino acids. V was clipped by 5 bases and J by 6 bases; unmatched bases: 8. Per germline, CDR1 LNHDA and CDR2 SQIVND (reference sequence). CDR3 residues: CASSADRARHGYTF. The CDR3 coding sequence is TGTGCCAGTAGTGCGGACAGGGCCCGCCATGGCTACACCTTC.

The rearrangement uses TRBV5-1 and TRBJ2-7; no clear D gene. Germline V gene lookup returns CDR1 SGHRS and CDR2 YFSETQ. V was shortened by 4 bases and J by 2 bases, with 4 bases between the two germline ends. The CDR3 contains 11 residues. The CDR3 is CASSLTYEQYF. In DNA form, the CDR3 reads TGCGCCAGCAGCCTTACCTACGAGCAGTACTTC.

V usage is TRBV15 and J usage is TRBJ1-5; 7 bases fit TRBD1. This CDR3 is 14 amino acids long. CDR1 is LNHNV, CDR2 YYDKDF, per germline (reference sequence). V trimming: 8 bases; J trimming: 2 bases; junction bases outside the gene matches: 6. The CDR3 DNA reads as TGTGCCACCCAGGGGGAGCGGGGCAATCAGCCCCAGCATTTT. Its protein is CATQGERGNQPQHF.

The chain recombines TRBV15 with TRBJ2-4; 8 nucleotides agree with TRBD2. CDR1 and CDR2 (germline): LNHNV, YYDKDF (reference sequence). V lost 5 bases and J lost 5; bases outside the gene matches: 5. The CDR3 extends over 14 amino acids. The CDR3 loop reads CATSGLAGENIQYF. The DNA for the CDR3 is TGTGCCACCAGCGGACTAGCCGGCGAAAACATTCAGTACTTC.

The chain has TRBV11-2 and TRBJ1-3; no definite D call. V lost 2 bases and J lost 1, with 9 bases in between. This CDR3 has 15 amino acids. Germline-derived CDR1 and CDR2 are SGHAT and FQNNGV. The CDR3 reads CASSLHSGSGNTIYF. The DNA for the CDR3 is TGTGCCAGCAGCTTACATTCAGGATCTGGAAACACCATATATTTT.

V gene TRBV7-2 combines with J gene TRBJ1-4; 7 bases map to TRBD1. J lost 6 bases, V lost 6 bases, and 7 bases had no gene match. Looked up from germline, CDR1 is SGHTA and CDR2 is FQGNSA. The CDR3 has 14 residues. Written as DNA, the CDR3 is TGTGCCAGCAGATCGGACAGGAGGGATGAAAAACTGTTTTTT. This sequence encodes CASRSDRRDEKLFF.

This clone has only a few counts. CDR3 coding DNA: TGTGCCAGCAGTTACTCCGAGGGCGCGATTGGCTACACCTTC. Its translation: CASSYSEGAIGYTF. The V gene is TRBV6-5, the J gene TRBJ1-2; D remains unclear. The CDR3 covers 14 residues. Between the trimmed V and J ends, which lost 0 bases and 7 bases, there was a span of 12 bases. Germline V gene data show CDR1 as MNHEY and CDR2 as SVGAGI.

The gene calls are TRBV9 and TRBJ1-3; D is undetermined. The CDR3 extends over 15 amino acids. Trimming took 0 bases from V and 0 from J, leaving 7 bases between them. Germline lookup yields CDR1 SGDLS and CDR2 YYNGEE. CDR3 sequence (DNA): TGTGCCAGCAGCGTAGGCACATCCTCTGGAAACACCATATATTTT. Encoded protein: CASSVGTSSGNTIYF.

This chain joins TRBV10-3 and TRBJ2-1, with a tentative D call TRBD2 (6 bases). Germline CDR1 ENHRY, CDR2 SYGVKD. The CDR3 has 13 amino acids. The V end was cut by 8 bases, the J end by 7 bases, with 15 bases between. CDR3 protein: CAIGVAGWNEQFF. The CDR3 nucleotides are TGTGCCATCGGAGTCGCGGGGTGGAATGAGCAGTTCTTC.

CDR3 nucleotide sequence: TGTGCCAGCAGAGGACTAGGTCTGGGAGAGACCCAGTACTTC. It specifies CASRGLGLGETQYF. The chain couples TRBV6-5 to TRBJ2-5, with 7 bases aligning to TRBD2. CDR3 length equals 14 residues. Germline assignment: CDR1 MNHEY and CDR2 SVGAGI. The V segment lost 6 bases and the J segment 4 bases; nucleotides outside the gene matches: 8.

The V and J genes are TRBV5-1 and TRBJ2-6, with a weak D call TRBD2 (6 bases). CDR1 is SGHRS and CDR2 is YFSETQ in the germline V gene. The ends were cut back, 4 bases at V and 2 bases at J, with 19 bases in the middle. This CDR3 has 18 amino acids. CDR3 DNA: TGCGCCAGCAGCCCGTACGGAAGGGGACTGGCTGGGGCCAACGTCCTGACTTTC. Translating it yields CASSPYGRGLAGANVLTF.

This chain joins TRBV7-8 and TRBJ1-5; D is possibly TRBD1 (5 bases). CDR1 and CDR2 from the germline V gene are SGHVS and FQNEAQ. Between the trimmed V and J ends, which lost 5 bases and 5 bases, there was a span of 13 bases. This CDR3 region has 14 residues. DNA of the CDR3: TGTGCCAGCAGCCCCACCCCAGGGTATCAGCCCCAGCATTTT. Translated: CASSPTPGYQPQHF.

The chain couples TRBV10-3 to TRBJ2-3, with D unresolved. V was pared by 3 bases and J by 3 bases, with 16 bases between. The CDR3 consists of 16 residues. CDR1 is ENHRY, CDR2 SYGVKD, per germline. DNA of the CDR3: TGTGCCATCAGTGACACCACCCGGGTTGGTACAGATACGCAGTATTTT. This gives the protein CAISDTTRVGTDTQYF.

The chain joins TRBV28 to TRBJ1-6; D unresolved. V was trimmed by 7 bases and J by 7 bases, leaving 14 bases between them. Germline V CDR1 and CDR2: MDHEN, SYDVKM. This CDR3 spans 14 amino acids. The CDR3 nucleotides are TGTGCCAGCACCCGGGGAGGCCTCAATTCACCCCTCCACTTT. Protein product: CASTRGGLNSPLHF. Combining the CDR3 with reference TRBV28 and TRBJ1-6 gives the whole variable domain DVKVTQSSRYLVKRTGEKVFLECVQDMDHENMFWYRQDPGLGLRLIYFSYDVKMKEKGDIPEGYSVSREKKERFSLILESASTNQTSMYLCASTRGGLNSPLHFGNGTRLTVT.

CDR3 amino acids: CSVEGVRGQGYSEQYF. CDR3 bases: TGCAGCGTTGAGGGCGTACGGGGACAGGGCTATTCCGAGCAGTACTTC. The V and J genes are TRBV29-1 and TRBJ2-7; 9 nucleotides agree with TRBD1. This CDR3 contains 16 residues. Germline V lookup: CDR1 SQVTM, CDR2 ANQGSEA. Trimming removed 3 bases from V and 6 bases from J; junction bases left unmatched: 15.

The table lists this clone with a few counts. The CDR3 loop is CASSRDRNNEQFF. As DNA, the CDR3 is TGTGCCAGCTCCCGGGACAGGAACAATGAGCAGTTCTTC. The chain couples TRBV18 to TRBJ2-1; TRBD1 agrees at 8 bases. The length of the CDR3 is 13 residues. With V trimmed by 6 bases and J by 5 bases, 3 bases remained unmatched. CDR1 and CDR2 from the germline V gene are KGHSH and LQKENI.

This chain uses TRBV6-1 with TRBJ2-7, with TRBD1 matching 8 bases. The CDR3 is 15 residues long. Trimming took 4 bases from V and 3 from J; bases not matched to a gene: 8. Germline CDR1 MNHNS, CDR2 SASEGT. CDR3 DNA sequence: TGTGCCAGCAGTGGTGGGACAGGCCTCTTCTACGAGCAGTACTTC. It encodes CASSGGTGLFYEQYF.